The 25 T cell receptor beta chains below come from one sample, sequenced in a study of Graves' ophthalmopathy and Graves' hyperthyroidism (dated by TCRdb to 2017 to 2018). The instrument given in TCRdb is Illumina HiSeq 2000. For repertoire sequencing, TCR beta CDR3 regions were amplified from RNA transcripts. A first-round RT-PCR used HTBI primers with the Qiagen OneStep RT-PCR kit, followed by a second-round multiplex PCR, size selection and purification. The public reads were run again by TCRdb, first through fastp at Q25 and then through MiXCR, and only productive beta chains were kept. Rows matching on CDR3 protein sequence are summarized as one entry with the most common DNA and genes. Here the sample has roughly 1.1 million distinct CDR3 sequences; 35% to 40% occur a single time. 11% of the sample goes to the ten largest clones. The sample taken for sequencing was peripheral blood or thyroid tissue (not recorded which). Source of these receptors: an adult man with Graves' hyperthyroidism.

This chain uses TRBV6-1 with TRBJ1-1, with D uncertain. The germline V gene encodes CDR1 MNHNS and CDR2 SASEGT. CDR3 size: 14 residues. Trimming removed 7 bases at V and 3 bases at J, with 15 bases between. The CDR3 sequence is CASIFKDFDTEAFF. In DNA form, the CDR3 reads TGTGCCAGCATTTTTAAAGATTTCGACACTGAAGCTTTCTTT.

This chain uses TRBV10-2 with TRBJ2-7; D is possibly TRBD2 (6 bases). V lost 2 bases to trimming and J lost 7 bases, with 12 bases between them. Germline V CDR1 and CDR2: WSHSY, SAAADI. The CDR3 spans 13 residues. The CDR3 spells CASSEGLAGEQYF. Here the CDR3 DNA reads TGCGCCAGCAGTGAGGGGTTGGCGGGGGAGCAGTACTTC.

This clonotype was detected a few times. The chain carries TRBV29-1 and TRBJ1-3, with D possibly matching TRBD1 (6 bases). The CDR3 covers 12 residues. In germline, CDR1 is SQVTM, CDR2 ANQGSEA. V was cut by 5 bases and J by 8 bases, with 13 bases left in between. CDR3 sequence reads: CSVRGILDTIYF. In DNA form, the CDR3 reads TGCAGCGTTAGGGGGATTTTGGACACCATATATTTT.

V usage is TRBV5-5 and J usage is TRBJ1-2; perhaps TRBD1 as D (6 bases). Per germline, CDR1 SGHKS and CDR2 YYEKEE (reference sequence). The CDR3 is 15 residues long. Between the trimmed V and J ends, which lost 3 bases and 6 bases, there was a span of 18 bases. The CDR3 loop reads CASSWGGSSGDGYTF. The CDR3 DNA sequence: TGTGCCAGCAGCTGGGGGGGCAGTTCTGGAGATGGCTACACCTTC.

The J gene is TRBJ1-1, the V gene TRBV29-1; 10 bases agree with TRBD1. The CDR3 length is 11 residues. V gave up 8 bases and J gave up 4 bases; unmatched junction bases: 1. Germline assignment: CDR1 SQVTM and CDR2 ANQGSEA. The chain's CDR3 is CSRTGGTEAFF. In nucleotides, the CDR3 is TGCAGCAGGACAGGGGGCACTGAAGCTTTCTTT.

As to this clonotype: Relative to the germline gene, one junction end is altered; a read error may explain this. V gene TRBV6-5 combines with J gene TRBJ1-2; weak D call: TRBD1 (5 bases). In germline, CDR1 is MNHEY, CDR2 SVGAGI. The CDR3 covers 15 residues. CDR3 DNA sequence: TGTGCCAGCAGTTTAGTCGGGACGACTAACTATGGCTACACTTTC. It is translated as CASSLVGTTNYGYTF.

In its sample, this clonotype was seen many times. J is TRBJ2-7 and V is TRBV29-1; D possibly corresponds to TRBD1 (6 bases). The germline V gene has CDR1 SQVTM and CDR2 ANQGSEA. Trimming left V 5 bases short and J 5 bases short, with 13 bases between. The CDR3 has 12 amino acids. The CDR3, as DNA: TGCAGCGTTAGGTCAGGGGACCACGAGCAGTACTTC. As protein: CSVRSGDHEQYF.

V and J are TRBV5-1 and TRBJ2-7; a weak D match, TRBD1 (6 bases). The length of the CDR3 is 14 residues. V was trimmed by 2 bases and J by 8 bases, leaving 17 bases between them. The germline gives CDR1 SGHRS, CDR2 YFSETQ. The CDR3: CASSLGGRQRKQYF. In DNA, the CDR3 is TGCGCCAGCAGCTTAGGGGGTCGGCAACGCAAGCAGTACTTC. Variable domain in full (rest from reference TRBV5-1 and TRBJ2-7): KAGVTQTPRYLIKTRGQQVTLSCSPISGHRSVSWYQQTPGQGLQFLFEYFSETQRNKGNFPGRFSGRQFSNSRSEMNVSTLELGDSALYLCASSLGGRQRKQYFGPGTRLTVT.

Many counts were recorded for this clonotype. The V call is TRBV7-9, the J call TRBJ2-7, with D hard to call. This CDR3 region has 12 residues. V shed 5 bases and J shed 5 bases, with 10 bases lying between them. The germline V gene has CDR1 SEHNR and CDR2 FQNEAQ (reference sequence). CDR3 in amino acids: CASSRGFHEQYF. The DNA of the CDR3 is TGTGCCAGCAGCCGTGGCTTCCACGAGCAGTACTTC.

This chain joins TRBV29-1 and TRBJ1-5; D might be TRBD1 (6 bases). The germline V gene has CDR1 SQVTM and CDR2 ANQGSEA. Trimming cost V 7 bases and J 11 bases, with 15 bases left between them. CDR3 size: 11 residues. The CDR3 sequence is CSGGQSETQHF. In DNA, the CDR3 is TGCAGCGGGGGACAATCGGAGACCCAGCATTTT.

V is TRBV20-1 and J is TRBJ2-2, with no clear D. Trimming removed 2 bases from V and 1 base from J, with 8 bases in between. The CDR3 runs 14 residues. CDR1 is DFQATT and CDR2 is SNEGSKA in the germline V gene (reference sequence). CDR3 nucleotides: TGCAGTGCTAGACCGGCCCTGAACACCGGGGAGCTGTTTTTT. As protein: CSARPALNTGELFF.

This clonotype was observed many times. This chain joins TRBV15 and TRBJ2-5, with TRBD2 matching 8 bases. CDR3 length: 14 residues. The V segment lost 8 bases and the J segment 5 bases; nucleotides outside the gene matches: 10. Per germline, CDR1 LNHNV and CDR2 YYDKDF (reference sequence). The CDR3 loop reads CATDQGLEVETQYF. DNA of the CDR3: TGTGCCACCGACCAGGGACTAGAGGTTGAGACCCAGTACTTC.

The chain couples TRBV29-1 to TRBJ1-2; D remains ambiguous. The CDR3 runs 15 residues. The V gene's germline CDR1 is SQVTM and CDR2 ANQGSEA. The V and J ends lost 0 bases and 4 bases respectively, with 15 bases between them. The CDR3: CSVEEITGVSYGYTF. In DNA, the CDR3 is TGCAGCGTTGAAGAAATAACGGGAGTGAGCTATGGCTACACCTTC. The whole variable domain, filled in from reference TRBV29-1 and TRBJ1-2, reads SAVISQKPSRDICQRGTSLTIQCQVDSQVTMMFWYRQQPGQSLTLIATANQGSEATYESGFVIDKFPISRPNLTFSTLTVSNMSPEDSSIYLCSVEEITGVSYGYTFGSGTRLTVV.

This clonotype was observed at least ten times. V gene TRBV29-1 combines with J gene TRBJ2-7; tentatively, D is TRBD1 or TRBD2 (7 bases each). Germline loops: CDR1 SQVTM, CDR2 ANQGSEA. CDR3 length: 11 residues. Between the trimmed V and J ends, which lost 3 bases and 7 bases, there was a span of 10 bases. This chain's CDR3 is CSVDRGGEQYF. The DNA for the CDR3 is TGCAGCGTTGACAGGGGGGGGGAGCAGTACTTC.

For this clonotype: Germline and junction disagree at one end, which may indicate a read error. V usage is TRBV9 and J usage is TRBJ1-5, with 11 bases aligning to TRBD1. The germline V gene encodes CDR1 SGDLS and CDR2 YYNGEE. The CDR3 sequence is 17 residues long. In nucleotides, the CDR3 is TGTGCCAGCAGTTACGGGGACAGGGGGTTAAGCAATCAGTCCCAGCATTTT. Its translation is CASSYGDRGLSNQSQHF.

As to this clonotype: A much larger clone lies a single base off, so this may be a read error. This chain joins TRBV5-1 and TRBJ2-7; no definite D call. There are 16 residues in the CDR3. Germline lookup yields CDR1 SGHRS and CDR2 YFSETQ. The CDR3 DNA reads TGTGCCAGCAGCCCCCCCCAACGTCAAGCTGGGTACGAGCAGTACTTC. Its translation: CASSPPQRQAGYEQYF.

Ten or more counts support this clonotype. Here the CDR3 DNA reads TGTGCCAGCAGCTTAGTAGGGGATAACACTGAAGCTTTCTTT. Its protein is CASSLVGDNTEAFF. This chain uses TRBV7-2 with TRBJ1-1; possibly TRBD1 for D (5 bases). Germline V gene sequence: CDR1 SGHTA, CDR2 FQGNSA. Trimming left V 1 base short and J 2 bases short, with 8 bases between. The CDR3 totals 14 residues.

As regards this clonotype: An end of the junction does not agree with germline; a read error may underlie this. The gene calls are TRBV25-1 and TRBJ2-7, with D unresolved. This CDR3 contains 14 residues. The germline V gene has CDR1 MGHDK and CDR2 SYGVNS. CDR3 sequence: CACSATPSSYEQYF. CDR3 in DNA: TGTGCCTGCAGTGCAACCCCTAGCTCCTACGAGCAGTACTTC.

Turning to this clonotype: This may be a read error: a much more frequent sequence differs by one nucleotide. The V gene is TRBV7-2, the J gene TRBJ2-6, with 11 bases matching TRBD1. CDR3 length: 18 residues. Per the germline V gene, CDR1 is SGHTA and CDR2 is FQGNSA. The V segment lost 6 bases and the J segment 0 bases; nucleotides outside the gene matches: 7. In nucleotides, the CDR3 is TGTGCCAGCAGACGGCCGGGACAGGGGGTCTCTGGGGCCAACGTCCTGACTTTC. It codes for CASRRPGQGVSGANVLTF.

This clonotype was detected many times. The rearrangement links TRBV7-6 to TRBJ2-5, with 14 bases lining up with TRBD2. The V gene's germline CDR1 is SGHVS and CDR2 FNYEAQ. The CDR3 runs 17 residues. J was trimmed by 0 bases and V by 5 bases; bases with no gene match: 5. DNA for the CDR3: TGTGCCAGCAGCCTGGGACTAGCGGGAGAATACCAAGAGACCCAGTACTTC. It translates to CASSLGLAGEYQETQYF.

This clonotype showed up just once. The V and J genes are TRBV29-1 and TRBJ1-1, with a possible D match to TRBD1 (5 bases). Looked up from germline, CDR1 is SQVTM and CDR2 is ANQGSEA. With 4 bases removed from V and 10 bases from J, the gap between germline ends came to 28 bases. CDR3 length: 16 residues. In DNA form, the CDR3 reads TGCAGCGTTGCCCGGAGAGGGGAATGGGCTCAGGGAGGAGCTTTCTTT. It yields the protein CSVARRGEWAQGGAFF.

This clonotype was counted many times. The CDR3: CASSQGGAEQYF. The CDR3 coding sequence is TGTGCCAGCAGCCAAGGGGGGGCCGAGCAGTACTTC. V and J are TRBV7-8 and TRBJ2-7, with a possible D match to TRBD2 (7 bases). The germline V gene has CDR1 SGHVS and CDR2 FQNEAQ. The CDR3 is 12 amino acids. Trimming took off 5 bases at V and 6 bases at J, with 11 bases between the two ends.

Ten or more counts support this clonotype. The chain uses TRBV5-1 and TRBJ1-2; the D gene is possibly TRBD1 (6 bases). Germline values: CDR1 SGHRS, CDR2 YFSETQ. The CDR3 is made up of 14 amino acids. Trimming pared 2 bases from V and 6 bases from J, leaving 14 bases between. This CDR3 is CASSFSSGADGYTF. For the CDR3, the DNA is TGCGCCAGCAGCTTTTCGTCAGGGGCGGATGGCTACACCTTC.

A word on this clonotype: Being one base from a much bigger clone, this may be a read error. The chain is built from TRBV7-9 and TRBJ1-1; tentative D call: TRBD1 (5 bases). Germline CDR1 SEHNR, CDR2 FQNEAQ (reference sequence). This CDR3 contains 13 residues. The chain's CDR3 is CASSQGGGAEASF. CDR3 DNA: TGCGCCAGCAGCCAAGGTGGAGGGGCTGAAGCTTCCTTT.

This clonotype was seen many times. CDR3 in amino acids: CSVVASDTVPYGYTF. The CDR3 bases are TGCAGCGTTGTCGCCTCGGACACGGTCCCCTATGGCTACACCTTC. The chain uses TRBV29-1 and TRBJ1-2, with D tentatively TRBD1 (5 bases). The CDR3 runs 15 residues. Trimming pared 4 bases from V and 4 bases from J, leaving 19 bases between. The germline gives CDR1 SQVTM, CDR2 ANQGSEA. The full variable domain, its missing parts supplied by reference TRBV29-1 and TRBJ1-2, is SAVISQKPSRDICQRGTSLTIQCQVDSQVTMMFWYRQQPGQSLTLIATANQGSEATYESGFVIDKFPISRPNLTFSTLTVSNMSPEDSSIYLCSVVASDTVPYGYTFGSGTRLTVV.